These T cell receptor beta chains were read from a single sample in a study of blood T cells in healthy people across ages. MiXCR, applied by TCRdb to the 5' RACE reads, yields one record per CDR3 protein. The sample includes about 1.1 million distinct CDR3 sequences, around two fifths of them seen just once. The sequenced sample was blood. These receptors came from a man aged 18-30 years in good health. Both conserved end residues are part of each CDR3. The D gene is left open where the match is weak. Clone size is shown for a subset of rows, as once, few, many or a class of expanded clone.

d_gene | abundance | j_gene | v_gene | CDR3aa | CDR3nt
TRBD1 | . | TRBJ2-7 | TRBV5-1 | CASSLQGSNEQYF | TGCGCCAGCAGCTTACAGGGGAGTAATGAGCAGTACTTC
. | . | TRBJ2-3 | TRBV20-1 | CSALRGSEDTQYF | TGCAGTGCCCTTCGCGGATCGGAAGATACGCAGTATTTT
. | few | TRBJ2-3 | TRBV5-6 | CASSRRADTQYF | TGTGCCAGCAGCCGGAGGGCAGATACGCAGTATTTT
. | . | TRBJ1-2 | TRBV12-3/TRBV12-4 | CASRRVAGYTF | TGTGCCAGCCGCCGGGTGGCCGGGTACACCTTC
TRBD2 | few | TRBJ2-1 | TRBV6-5 | CASTISGGAKGNEQFF | TGTGCCAGCACCATAAGCGGGGGAGCCAAAGGTAATGAGCAGTTCTTC
. | few | TRBJ1-2 | TRBV20-1 | CSASQLGENYGYTF | TGCAGTGCTAGTCAACTGGGGGAGAACTATGGCTACACCTTC
. | few | TRBJ2-3 | TRBV5-1 | CASSRKRGLTDTQYF | TGCGCCAGCAGCCGAAAACGGGGCCTCACAGATACGCAGTATTTT
. | . | TRBJ2-5 | TRBV5-1 | CASSWGTRKGEETQYF | TGCGCCAGCAGCTGGGGGACACGGAAGGGGGAGGAGACCCAGTACTTC
. | . | TRBJ1-5 | TRBV19 | CASSPSGRGNQPQHF | TGTGCCAGTAGTCCCTCGGGAAGAGGCAATCAGCCCCAGCATTTT
TRBD2 | few | TRBJ2-1 | TRBV12-5 | CASGLVHHRGGVKGSYNEQFF | TGTGCTAGTGGTTTGGTACATCATCGCGGGGGAGTTAAGGGGTCCTACAATGAGCAGTTCTTC
. | . | TRBJ2-1 | TRBV6-5 | CASRHREYEQFF | TGTGCCAGCAGGCACAGGGAGTATGAGCAGTTCTTC
. | . | TRBJ1-2 | TRBV6-1 | CASSRDTLYGYTF | TGTGCCAGCAGCCGGGACACACTTTATGGCTACACCTTC
TRBD2 | . | TRBJ2-5 | TRBV7-9 | CASSFPGGGKYQETQYF | TGTGCCAGCAGCTTCCCTGGGGGAGGGAAGTACCAAGAGACCCAGTACTTC
. | . | TRBJ2-2 | TRBV5-1 | CVNTVLSNTGELFF | TGCGTCAACACCGTTCTCTCGAACACCGGGGAGCTGTTTTTT
. | few | TRBJ2-3 | TRBV20-1 | CSALKPGVSDTQYF | TGCAGTGCTCTAAAACCGGGGGTTTCAGATACGCAGTATTTT
. | . | TRBJ2-7 | TRBV20-1 | CSARVNEQYF | TGCAGTGCTAGAGTGAATGAGCAGTACTTC
. | . | TRBJ1-1 | TRBV6-1 | CASREPGHRLMNTEAFF | TGTGCCAGCAGGGAACCGGGACACCGGTTAATGAACACTGAAGCTTTCTTT
. | . | TRBJ1-2 | TRBV4-3 | CASSQGGQSDGYTF | TGCGCCAGCAGCCAAGGCGGACAGAGCGATGGCTACACCTTC
. | few | TRBJ1-4 | TRBV12-3/TRBV12-4 | CASSLGQPPNEKLFF | TGTGCCAGCAGTTTAGGACAGCCCCCTAATGAAAAACTGTTTTTT
. | . | TRBJ1-1 | TRBV13 | CASSLGGGLGDTEAFF | TGTGCCAGCAGCTTAGGGGGGGGCTTGGGCGACACTGAAGCTTTCTTT
. | . | TRBJ2-5 | TRBV5-6 | CASSLNTGQETQYF | TGTGCCAGCAGCTTGAATACCGGACAAGAGACCCAGTACTTC
. | . | TRBJ1-1 | TRBV12-3/TRBV12-4 | CASSLKGLEAFF | TGTGCCAGCAGTTTAAAGGGCCTAGAAGCTTTCTTT
. | . | TRBJ1-2 | TRBV4-1 | CASSQVSYRDGRLYGYTF | TGCGCCAGCAGCCAGGTTTCCTACCGGGACGGAAGACTCTATGGCTACACCTTC
. | . | TRBJ1-2 | TRBV18 | CASSPMSGQRGSGYTF | TGTGCCAGCTCACCGATGAGTGGACAGCGCGGGTCTGGCTACACCTTC
. | . | TRBJ1-1 | TRBV20-1 | CSARDRGALDSTEAFF | TGCAGTGCTAGAGATCGGGGGGCCCTGGACTCCACTGAAGCTTTCTTT
. | . | TRBJ1-6 | TRBV7-2 | CASSPTRGNSPLHF | TGTGCCAGCAGCCCGACGCGGGGTAATTCACCCCTCCACTTT
. | . | TRBJ2-2 | TRBV12-3/TRBV12-4 | CASKARNTGELFF | TGTGCCAGCAAAGCAAGGAACACCGGGGAGCTGTTTTTT
. | . | TRBJ1-1 | TRBV12-3/TRBV12-4 | CASSARRGNTEAFF | TGTGCCAGCAGTGCCCGCAGGGGAAACACTGAAGCTTTCTTT
TRBD1 | . | TRBJ1-2 | TRBV12-3/TRBV12-4 | CASSFGAGGSGYIF | TGTGCCAGCAGTTTCGGAGCAGGGGGCTCTGGCTACATCTTC
. | many | TRBJ2-5 | TRBV6-2/TRBV6-3 | CASSYSTLLPQETQYF | TGTGCCAGCAGTTACTCGACCCTACTCCCTCAAGAGACCCAGTACTTC
TRBD1 | few | TRBJ2-7 | TRBV6-2/TRBV6-3 | CASSYSTGGTYEQYF | TGTGCCAGCAGTTATTCGACAGGGGGTACGTACGAGCAGTACTTC
TRBD1 | . | TRBJ1-2 | TRBV12-3/TRBV12-4 | CASSLDRGSGYGYTF | TGTGCCAGCAGTCTAGACAGGGGCTCGGGCTATGGCTACACCTTC
. | few | TRBJ1-1 | TRBV4-2 | CASSQEETVNTEAFF | TGTGCCAGCAGCCAAGAAGAGACAGTAAACACTGAAGCTTTCTTT
. | . | TRBJ2-7 | TRBV20-1 | CSARSGRGEQYF | TGCAGTGCTAGGAGTGGTAGAGGCGAGCAGTACTTC
. | . | TRBJ2-7 | TRBV5-5 | CASSSFQGLYEQYF | TGTGCCAGCAGCTCTTTCCAGGGTCTCTACGAGCAGTACTTC
. | few | TRBJ1-4 | TRBV20-1 | CSARANSPEKLFF | TGCAGTGCTAGAGCCAATAGCCCTGAAAAACTGTTTTTT
. | . | TRBJ1-1 | TRBV6-4 | CASSDSLGNTEAFF | TGTGCCAGCAGTGACTCGTTGGGGAACACTGAAGCTTTCTTT
TRBD2 | . | TRBJ2-1 | TRBV20-1 | CSARRLADYNEQFF | TGCAGTGCCAGGCGGCTAGCGGACTACAATGAGCAGTTCTTC
TRBD1 | few | TRBJ2-7 | TRBV7-2 | CASSLPYRQGYEQYF | TGTGCCAGCAGCTTACCCTATAGACAGGGGTACGAGCAGTACTTC
. | few | TRBJ2-3 | TRBV5-1 | CASSLAQGFTDTQYF | TGCGCCAGCAGCTTGGCCCAGGGGTTCACAGATACGCAGTATTTT
. | many | TRBJ1-5 | TRBV20-1 | CSAVRGPGNQPQHF | TGCAGTGCCGTGCGGGGGCCCGGCAATCAGCCCCAGCATTTT